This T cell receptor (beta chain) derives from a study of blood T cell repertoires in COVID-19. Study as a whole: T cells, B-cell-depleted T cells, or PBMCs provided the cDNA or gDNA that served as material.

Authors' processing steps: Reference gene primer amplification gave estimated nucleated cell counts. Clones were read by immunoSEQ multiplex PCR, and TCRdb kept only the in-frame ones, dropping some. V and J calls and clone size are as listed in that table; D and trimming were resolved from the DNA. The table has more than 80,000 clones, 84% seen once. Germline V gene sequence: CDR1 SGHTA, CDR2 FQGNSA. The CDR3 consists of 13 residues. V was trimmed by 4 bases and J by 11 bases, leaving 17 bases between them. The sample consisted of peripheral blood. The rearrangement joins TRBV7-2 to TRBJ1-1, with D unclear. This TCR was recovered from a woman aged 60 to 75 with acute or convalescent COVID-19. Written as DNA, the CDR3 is TGTGCCAGCAGCTCAGTTCTGGGGAGGTCGGCTTTCTTT. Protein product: CASSSVLGRSAFF.